This T cell receptor (beta chain) derives from a study of blood T cell repertoires in COVID-19. Study context: Samples representing acute and convalescent COVID-19 were sourced from the United States, Italy and Spain. From T cells, B-cell-depleted T cells, or PBMCs came the material, which was cDNA or gDNA.

In the original analysis: Amplification from reference gene primers served as the basis for estimated nucleated cell counts. Assay used: immunoSEQ multiplex PCR; TCRdb lists only in-frame clones, some missing. V and J calls plus clone size are reproduced from that table; the DNA served to infer D and trimming. This sample has some 180,000 clones, with approximately 87% found just once. CDR3 length: 14 amino acids. The germline CDR1 and CDR2 sequences are SGHRS and YFSETQ. The germline V and J ends were trimmed by 1 base and 9 bases, with 11 bases remaining between them. The sample was peripheral blood. This chain uses TRBV5-1 with TRBJ1-6; D gene ambiguous. This TCR came from a man in his sixties or seventies with active or convalescent COVID-19. CDR3 nucleotide sequence: TGCGCCAGCAGCTTGACCCCCAGCGGTTCACCCCTCCACTTT. Protein product: CASSLTPSGSPLHF.